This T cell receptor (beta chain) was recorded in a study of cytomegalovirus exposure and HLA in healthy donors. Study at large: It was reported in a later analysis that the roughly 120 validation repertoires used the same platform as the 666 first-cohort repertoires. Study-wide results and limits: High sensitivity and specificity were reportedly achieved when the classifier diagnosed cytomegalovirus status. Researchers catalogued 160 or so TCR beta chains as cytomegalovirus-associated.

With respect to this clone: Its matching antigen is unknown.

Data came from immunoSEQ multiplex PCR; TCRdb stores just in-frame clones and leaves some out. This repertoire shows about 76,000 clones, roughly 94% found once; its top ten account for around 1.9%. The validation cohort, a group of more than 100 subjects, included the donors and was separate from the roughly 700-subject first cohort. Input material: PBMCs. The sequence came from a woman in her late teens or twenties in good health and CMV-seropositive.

The CDR3 DNA reads as TGTGCCAGCAGTGCTATCCTAGGCGATAGCAATCAGCCCCAGCATTTT. Its protein is CASSAILGDSNQPQHF. The V gene is TRBV6-1, the J gene TRBJ1-5; D remains ambiguous. Per the germline V gene, CDR1 is MNHNS and CDR2 is SASEGT. V was pared by 4 bases and J by 0 bases, with 13 bases between. The CDR3 is made up of 16 amino acids.